The 20 T cell receptor beta chains below were found in one sample sequenced in a study of T cells in Graves' hyperthyroidism and ophthalmopathy. Authors of the study amplified TCR beta CDR3 regions from RNA transcripts. Using the HTBI primer set, a first-round RT-PCR was run on the TCR CDR3. Each CDR3 protein gets one entry after TCRdb re-called the multiplex PCR reads with MiXCR. The sample consists of about 660,000 distinct CDR3 sequences, nearly 45% of them appearing once. The sample was peripheral blood or thyroid tissue (not recorded which). The receptors originated from an adult man with Graves' disease, either hyperthyroidism or ophthalmopathy (not recorded which).

This clonotype was found many times. The chain links TRBV20-1 to TRBJ1-2; TRBD1 aligns across 8 bases. CDR1 and CDR2 (germline): DFQATT, SNEGSKA (reference sequence). CDR3 length equals 12 residues. V dropped 6 bases and J dropped 4; count of bases not matched to a gene: 4. The CDR3 spells CSASDRGYGYTF. CDR3 DNA sequence: TGCAGTGCGTCTGACAGGGGCTATGGCTACACCTTC.

This clonotype was seen only once. One junction end disagrees with the germline gene, perhaps due to a read error. The chain joins TRBV7-9 to TRBJ1-5, with D possibly being TRBD1 (6 bases). The CDR3 runs 15 residues. Germline CDR1 and CDR2: SEHNR and FQNEAQ (reference sequence). CDR3 DNA sequence: TGCGCCAGCAGCCTACGGAGGGGGTCCAATCAGCCCCAGCATTTT. It yields the protein CASSLRRGSNQPQHF. The whole variable domain, remainder taken from reference TRBV7-9 and TRBJ1-5, is DTGVSQNPRHKITKRGQNVTFRCDPISEHNRLYWYRQTLGQGPEFLTYFQNEAQLEKSRLLSDRFSAERPKGSFSTLEIQRTEQGDSAMYLCASSLRRGSNQPQHFGDGTRLSIL.

As for this clonotype: Since the CDR3 does not end with the conserved phenylalanine or tryptophan, this likely comes from a read error. The chain is built from TRBV24-1 and TRBJ2-7, with D tentatively TRBD1 or TRBD2 (5 bases each). Trimming shortened V by 5 bases and J by 4 bases, and 17 bases separated the two germline ends. CDR1 is KGHDR and CDR2 is SFDVKD in the germline V gene. The CDR3 has 15 amino acids. CDR3: CATSATAGTEYEQYL. The CDR3 DNA reads as TGTGCCACCAGTGCCACGGCCGGGACGGAATACGAGCAGTACCTC.

With respect to this clonotype: A much larger clone lies one base from this, so it may be a read error. The chain links TRBV9 to TRBJ1-2; D is perhaps TRBD1 (5 bases). Germline-derived CDR1 and CDR2 are SGDLS and YYNGEE. CDR3 size: 13 residues. CDR3 protein: CAGSASGNYGYTF. CDR3 DNA sequence: TGTGCCGGCAGTGCCTCAGGGAACTATGGCTACACCTTC.

This clonotype has a handful of counts. The chain recombines TRBV20-1 with TRBJ1-1; 8 bases are shared with TRBD1. The V gene end was trimmed by 5 bases and the J gene end by 0 bases; junction bases not matched to a gene: 5. From germline, CDR1 is DFQATT and CDR2 SNEGSKA (reference sequence). The CDR3 is 14 amino acids. The CDR3 loop reads CSAGQTGVNTEAFF. In nucleotides, the CDR3 is TGCAGTGCTGGCCAGACAGGGGTGAACACTGAAGCTTTCTTT.

This clonotype was recorded at least ten times. This chain connects TRBV6-6 to TRBJ1-5; 10 bases fit TRBD1. Trimming at V came to 5 bases and at J to 3 bases, leaving 10 bases not matched to a gene. Germline assignment: CDR1 MNHNY and CDR2 SVGAGI (reference sequence). The CDR3 spans 17 residues. The DNA of the CDR3 is TGTGCCAGCAGTCGTCCGGGACAGGGGATGGCCAATCAGCCCCAGCATTTT. It translates to CASSRPGQGMANQPQHF.

The chain is built from TRBV6-5 and TRBJ2-7; 10 nucleotides align to TRBD2. The germline gives CDR1 MNHEY, CDR2 SVGAGI. After removal of 6 bases from V and 6 bases from J, the junction contained 11 bases not matched to a gene. The CDR3 runs 15 residues. CDR3 region: CASRLSSGSFSEQYF. In DNA, the CDR3 is TGTGCCAGCAGATTATCTAGCGGGAGTTTCTCCGAGCAGTACTTC.

This clonotype showed up many times. The chain links TRBV10-3 to TRBJ1-1; tentatively, D is TRBD1 (6 bases). The CDR3 totals 15 residues. Germline CDR1 reads ENHRY; CDR2 reads SYGVKD. Trimming shortened V by 0 bases and J by 4 bases, and 12 bases separated the two germline ends. The CDR3 nucleotides read TGTGCCATCAGTGAGTCGACTGGGGGCGCCACTGAAGCTTTCTTT. It specifies CAISESTGGATEAFF.

As regards this clonotype: A much larger clone differs by one base, so this may be a read error. The chain recombines TRBV2 with TRBJ2-5, with 10 bases lining up with TRBD2. Germline V gene lookup returns CDR1 SNHLY and CDR2 FYNNEI. Trimming at V came to 10 bases and at J to 4 bases, leaving 12 bases not matched to a gene. The CDR3 runs to 15 residues. This CDR3 is CATRGTSATRETQYF. The DNA for the CDR3 is TGTGCCACCAGGGGGACTAGCGCTACCAGAGAGACCCAGTACTTC.

This clonotype appeared a few times. The CDR3 region has the DNA TGTGCCAGCACCCGGGTGAAAGGGAGAGCGGGCGAGCAGTACTTC. It translates to CASTRVKGRAGEQYF. The gene calls are TRBV7-9 and TRBJ2-7; tentative D call: TRBD2 (6 bases). V was trimmed by 7 bases and J by 6 bases, leaving 22 bases between them. The CDR3 is made up of 15 amino acids. Germline values: CDR1 SEHNR, CDR2 FQNEAQ (reference sequence).

Here the CDR3 reads CASSSNLGRGNTIYF. CDR3 DNA: TGTGCCAGCAGCTCGAACTTGGGACGGGGAAACACCATATATTTT. The chain couples TRBV7-9 to TRBJ1-3; tentatively, D is TRBD1 (5 bases). The germline gives CDR1 SEHNR, CDR2 FQNEAQ (reference sequence). The germline V and J ends were trimmed by 4 bases and 4 bases, with 14 bases remaining between them. The length of the CDR3 is 15 residues. Full variable domain (missing parts from reference TRBV7-9 and TRBJ1-3): DTGVSQNPRHKITKRGQNVTFRCDPISEHNRLYWYRQTLGQGPEFLTYFQNEAQLEKSRLLSDRFSAERPKGSFSTLEIQRTEQGDSAMYLCASSSNLGRGNTIYFGEGSWLTVV.

The chain recombines TRBV5-4 with TRBJ1-4; no definite D call. The CDR3 runs 14 residues. With 0 bases removed from V and 8 bases from J, the gap between germline ends came to 11 bases. Germline-derived CDR1 and CDR2 are SGHNT and YYREEE (reference sequence). The CDR3 bases are TGTGCCAGCAGCTTGGATCCTGGAAGGGAAAAACTGTTTTTT. It codes for CASSLDPGREKLFF.

The table lists this clonotype with many counts. V usage is TRBV7-6 and J usage is TRBJ2-2; 8 positions agree with TRBD1. This CDR3 has 15 residues. The V gene's germline CDR1 is SGHVS and CDR2 FNYEAQ. V gave up 2 bases and J gave up 4 bases; unmatched junction bases: 3. The CDR3 is CASSLRQGITGELFF. CDR3 coding DNA: TGTGCCAGCAGCTTACGACAGGGGATCACCGGGGAGCTGTTTTTT. Full variable domain (remainder filled in from reference TRBV7-6 and TRBJ2-2): GAGVSQSPRYKVTKRGQDVALRCDPISGHVSLYWYRQALGQGPEFLTYFNYEAQQDKSGLPNDRFSAERPEGSISTLTIQRTEQRDSAMYRCASSLRQGITGELFFGEGSRLTVL.

With respect to this clonotype: The junction differs from germline at one of its ends, possibly a read error. The chain combines TRBV7-2 with TRBJ1-2, with D possibly being TRBD1 (5 bases). This CDR3 is built from 13 residues. Germline V CDR1 and CDR2: SGHTA, FQGNSA. For the CDR3, the DNA is TGTGCCAGCAGCTCCTCGGACGGGGGAGGCTACGCCTTC. This encodes CASSSSDGGGYAF.

This rearrangement joins TRBV4-1 to TRBJ1-2; no definite D call. The CDR3 spans 13 residues. Trimming left V 0 bases short and J 7 bases short, with 9 bases between. Germline loops: CDR1 MGHRA, CDR2 YSYEKL. CDR3 nucleotides: TGCGCCAGCAGCCAAGAGGGGTGGAGTGGCTACACCTTC. It is translated as CASSQEGWSGYTF.

In this sample, this clonotype turned up many times. The genes are TRBV29-1 and TRBJ1-2; weak D call: TRBD1 (5 bases). The germline V gene has CDR1 SQVTM and CDR2 ANQGSEA. V dropped 7 bases and J dropped 4 bases, with 13 bases sitting between them. The CDR3 is 12 amino acids. The CDR3 DNA is TGCAGCGGGAGGGGAAAGAGCTATGGCTACACCTTC. This codes for CSGRGKSYGYTF.

About this clonotype: The junction departs from germline at one end; a sequencing error may be responsible. The V call is TRBV12-3 or TRBV12-4, the J call TRBJ1-3; maybe TRBD1 (5 bases). The CDR3 covers 15 residues. CDR3 sequence: CASSLGGITGSTIYF. The CDR3 bases are TGTGCCAGCAGTTTGGGGGGGATCACTGGAAGCACCATATATTTT.

This clonotype was counted a single time. The rearrangement links TRBV6-1 to TRBJ1-2, with 11 bases identical to TRBD1. In germline, CDR1 is MNHNS, CDR2 SASEGT. After removal of 3 bases from V and 4 bases from J, the junction contained 4 bases not matched to a gene. The CDR3 has 15 amino acids. For the CDR3, the DNA is TGTGCCAGCAGTGACCCAGGGACAGGGGGCTATGGCTACACCTTC. Protein: CASSDPGTGGYGYTF.

Details on this clonotype: A clone one base away is much larger, so this may be a read error. V usage is TRBV24-1 and J usage is TRBJ2-7; D gene ambiguous. Germline V lookup: CDR1 KGHDR, CDR2 SFDVKD. CDR3 length equals 12 residues. V lost 2 bases and J lost 8, with 9 bases in between. CDR3 nucleotides: TGTGCCACCAGTGATTCAGGACGGCAGCAGTACTTC. It codes for CATSDSGRQQYF.

The genes are TRBV20-1 and TRBJ1-5; weak D call: TRBD1 (6 bases). The CDR3 contains 14 residues. The germline CDR1 and CDR2 sequences are DFQATT and SNEGSKA (reference sequence). The V end lost 5 bases, the J end lost 7 bases, and 18 bases lay between the germline ends. The CDR3 is CSAAGVTKEQPQHF. Written as DNA, the CDR3 is TGCAGTGCTGCAGGGGTTACGAAAGAACAGCCCCAGCATTTT.